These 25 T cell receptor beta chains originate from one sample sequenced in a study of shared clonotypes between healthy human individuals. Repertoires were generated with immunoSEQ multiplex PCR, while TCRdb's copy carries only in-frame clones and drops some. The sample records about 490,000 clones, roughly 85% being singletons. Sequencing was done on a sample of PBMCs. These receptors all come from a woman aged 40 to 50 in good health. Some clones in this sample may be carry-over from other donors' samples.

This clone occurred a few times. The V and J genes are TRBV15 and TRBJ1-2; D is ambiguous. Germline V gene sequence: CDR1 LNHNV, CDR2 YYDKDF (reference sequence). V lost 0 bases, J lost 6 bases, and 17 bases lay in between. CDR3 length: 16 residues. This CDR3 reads CATSRDRAGSTHGYTF. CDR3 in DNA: TGTGCCACCAGCAGAGATCGGGCAGGCTCGACCCATGGCTACACCTTC.

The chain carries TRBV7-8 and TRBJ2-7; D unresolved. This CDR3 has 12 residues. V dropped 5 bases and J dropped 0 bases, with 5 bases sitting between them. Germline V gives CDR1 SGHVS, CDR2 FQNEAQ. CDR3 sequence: CASSPPSYEQYF. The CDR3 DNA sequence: TGTGCCAGCAGCCCCCCCTCCTACGAGCAGTACTTC.

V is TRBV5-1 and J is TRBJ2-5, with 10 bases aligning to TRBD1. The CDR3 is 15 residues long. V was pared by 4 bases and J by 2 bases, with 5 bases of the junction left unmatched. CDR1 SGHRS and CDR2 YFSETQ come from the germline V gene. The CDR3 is CASSTGQGVQETQYF. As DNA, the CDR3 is TGCGCCAGCAGCACTGGACAGGGGGTTCAAGAGACCCAGTACTTC.

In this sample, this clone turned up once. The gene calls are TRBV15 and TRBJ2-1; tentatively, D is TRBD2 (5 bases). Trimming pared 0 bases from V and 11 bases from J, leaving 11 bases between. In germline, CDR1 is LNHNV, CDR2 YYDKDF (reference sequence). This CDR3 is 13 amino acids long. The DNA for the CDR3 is TGTGCCACCAGCAGAGAACTGTCGGGGAAGCAGTTCTTC. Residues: CATSRELSGKQFF.

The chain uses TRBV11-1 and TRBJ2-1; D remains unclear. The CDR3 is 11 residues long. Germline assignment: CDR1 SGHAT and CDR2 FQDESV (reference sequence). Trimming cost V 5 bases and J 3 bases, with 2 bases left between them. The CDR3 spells CASSHYNEQFF. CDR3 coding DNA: TGTGCCAGCAGCCACTACAATGAGCAGTTCTTC.

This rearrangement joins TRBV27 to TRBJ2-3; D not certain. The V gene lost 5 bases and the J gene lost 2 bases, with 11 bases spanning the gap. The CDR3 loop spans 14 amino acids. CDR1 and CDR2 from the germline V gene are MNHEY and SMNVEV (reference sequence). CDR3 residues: CASSRTLNTDTQYF. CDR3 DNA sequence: TGTGCCAGCAGTCGGACCCTGAACACAGATACGCAGTATTTT.

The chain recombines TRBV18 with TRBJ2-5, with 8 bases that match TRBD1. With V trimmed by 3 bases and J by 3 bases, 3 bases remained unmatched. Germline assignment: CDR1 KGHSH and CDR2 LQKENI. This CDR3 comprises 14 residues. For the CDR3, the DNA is TGTGCCAGCTCACCCCAGGGACAGGAAGAGACCCAGTACTTC. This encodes CASSPQGQEETQYF.

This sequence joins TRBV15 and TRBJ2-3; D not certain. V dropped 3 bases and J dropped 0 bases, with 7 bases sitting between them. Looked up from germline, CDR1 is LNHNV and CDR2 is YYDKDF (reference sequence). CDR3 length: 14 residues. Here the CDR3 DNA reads TGTGCCACCAGCAGCGGAACTAGCACAGATACGCAGTATTTT. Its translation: CATSSGTSTDTQYF.

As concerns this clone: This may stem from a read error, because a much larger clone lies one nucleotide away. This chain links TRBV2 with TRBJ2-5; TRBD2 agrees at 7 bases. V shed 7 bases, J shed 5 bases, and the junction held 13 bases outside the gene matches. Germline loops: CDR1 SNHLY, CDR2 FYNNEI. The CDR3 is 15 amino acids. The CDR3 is CASKSTSRSGETQYF. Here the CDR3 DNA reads TGTGCCAGCAAGTCGACTAGCAGGTCCGGGGAGACCCAGTACTTC.

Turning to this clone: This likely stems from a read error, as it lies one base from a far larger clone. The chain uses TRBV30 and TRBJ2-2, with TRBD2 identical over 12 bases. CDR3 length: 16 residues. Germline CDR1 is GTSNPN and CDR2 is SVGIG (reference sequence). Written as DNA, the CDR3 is TGTGCCTGGAGTAGCGGACTAGCGGGGCTAACCGGGGAGCCGTTTTTT. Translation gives CAWSSGLAGLTGEPFF.

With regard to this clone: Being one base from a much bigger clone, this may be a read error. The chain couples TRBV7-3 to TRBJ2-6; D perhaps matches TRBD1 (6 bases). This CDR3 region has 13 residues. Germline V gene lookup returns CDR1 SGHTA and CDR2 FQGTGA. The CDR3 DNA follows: TGTGCCAGCAAGTCGGCAGGGGCCAACGTCATGACTTTC. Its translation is CASKSAGANVMTF.

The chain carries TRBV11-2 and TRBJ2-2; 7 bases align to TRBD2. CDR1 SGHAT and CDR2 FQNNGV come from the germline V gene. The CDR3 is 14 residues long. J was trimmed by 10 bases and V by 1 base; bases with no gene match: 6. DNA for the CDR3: TGTGCCAGCAGCTTAGTGGGAGGGCAGGAGGAGCTGTTTTTT. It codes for CASSLVGGQEELFF.

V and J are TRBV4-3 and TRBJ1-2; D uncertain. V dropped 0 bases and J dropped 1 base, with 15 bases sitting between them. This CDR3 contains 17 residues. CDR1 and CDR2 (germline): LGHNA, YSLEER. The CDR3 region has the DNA TGCGCCAGCAGCCAAGATTGGACCGACTACTTTAACTATGGCTACACCTTC. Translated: CASSQDWTDYFNYGYTF.

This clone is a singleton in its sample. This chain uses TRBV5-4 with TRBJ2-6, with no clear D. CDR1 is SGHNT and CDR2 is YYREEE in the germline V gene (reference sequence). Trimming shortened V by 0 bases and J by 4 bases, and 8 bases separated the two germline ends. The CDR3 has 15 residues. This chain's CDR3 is CASSLGGPGANVLTF. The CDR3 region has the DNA TGTGCCAGCAGCTTGGGAGGACCCGGGGCCAACGTCCTGACTTTC.

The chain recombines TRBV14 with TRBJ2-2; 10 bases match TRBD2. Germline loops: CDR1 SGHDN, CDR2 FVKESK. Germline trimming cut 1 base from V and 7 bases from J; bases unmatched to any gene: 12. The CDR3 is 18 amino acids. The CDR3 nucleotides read TGTGCCAGCAGCCAAGTTCCTATCAGACTAGCGGGCTACGGGGAGCTGTTTTTT. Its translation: CASSQVPIRLAGYGELFF.

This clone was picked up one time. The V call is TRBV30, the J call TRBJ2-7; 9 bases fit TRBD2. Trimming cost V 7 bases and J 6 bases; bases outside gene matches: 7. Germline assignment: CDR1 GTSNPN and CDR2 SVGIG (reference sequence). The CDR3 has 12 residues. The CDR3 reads CALREGWFEQYF. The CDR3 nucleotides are TGTGCCTTGCGGGAGGGGTGGTTCGAGCAGTACTTC.

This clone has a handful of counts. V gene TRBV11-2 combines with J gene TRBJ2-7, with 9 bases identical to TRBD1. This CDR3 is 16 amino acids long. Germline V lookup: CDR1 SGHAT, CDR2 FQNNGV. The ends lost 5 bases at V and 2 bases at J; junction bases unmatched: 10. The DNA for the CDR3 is TGTGCCAGCAGCCCGGCGTGGGACAGGGTGACCTACGAGCAGTACTTC. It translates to CASSPAWDRVTYEQYF.

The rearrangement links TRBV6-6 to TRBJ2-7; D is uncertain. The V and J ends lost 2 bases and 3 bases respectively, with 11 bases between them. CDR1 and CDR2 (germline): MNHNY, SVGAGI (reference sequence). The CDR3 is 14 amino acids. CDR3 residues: CASSYDPDNYEQYF. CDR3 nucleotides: TGTGCCAGCAGTTACGATCCAGACAACTACGAGCAGTACTTC.

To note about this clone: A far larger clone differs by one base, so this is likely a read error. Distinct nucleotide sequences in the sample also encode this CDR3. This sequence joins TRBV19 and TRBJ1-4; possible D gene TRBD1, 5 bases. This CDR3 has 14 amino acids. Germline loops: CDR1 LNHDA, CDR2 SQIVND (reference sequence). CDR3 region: CASSIGVSEEKLFF. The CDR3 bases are TGTGCCAGTAGCATAGGGGTTTCTGAAGAAAAACTGTTTTTT.

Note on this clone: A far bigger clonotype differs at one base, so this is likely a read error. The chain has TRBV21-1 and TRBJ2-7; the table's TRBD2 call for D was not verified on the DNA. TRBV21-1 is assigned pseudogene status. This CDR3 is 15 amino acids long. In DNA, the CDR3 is TGTGCCAGCAGCAAAGACGCAGCGGGAGCGAAAGAGCAGTACTTC. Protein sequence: CASSKDAAGAKEQYF.

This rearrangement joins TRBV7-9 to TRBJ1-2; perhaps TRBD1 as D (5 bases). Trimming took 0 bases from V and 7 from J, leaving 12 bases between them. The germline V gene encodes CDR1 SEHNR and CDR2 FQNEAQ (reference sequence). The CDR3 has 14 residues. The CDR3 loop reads CASSLAVQEGGYTF. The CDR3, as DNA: TGTGCCAGCAGCTTAGCAGTACAGGAGGGTGGCTACACCTTC.

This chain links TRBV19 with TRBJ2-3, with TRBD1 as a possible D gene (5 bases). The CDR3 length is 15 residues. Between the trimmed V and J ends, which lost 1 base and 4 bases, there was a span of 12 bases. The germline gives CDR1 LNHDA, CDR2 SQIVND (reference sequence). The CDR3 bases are TGTGCCAGTAGTATAGGTCAGGGCGCGGCAGATACGCAGTATTTT. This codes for CASSIGQGAADTQYF.

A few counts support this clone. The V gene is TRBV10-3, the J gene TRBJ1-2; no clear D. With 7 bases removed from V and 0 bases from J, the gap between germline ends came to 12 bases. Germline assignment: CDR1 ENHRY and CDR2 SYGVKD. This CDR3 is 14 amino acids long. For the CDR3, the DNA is TGTGCCATCACGGGAATTGGCGCTAACTATGGCTACACCTTC. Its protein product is CAITGIGANYGYTF.

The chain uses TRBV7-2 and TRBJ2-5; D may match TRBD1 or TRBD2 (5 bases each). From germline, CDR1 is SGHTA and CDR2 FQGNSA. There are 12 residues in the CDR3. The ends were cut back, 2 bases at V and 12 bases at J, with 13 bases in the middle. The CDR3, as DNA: TGTGCCAGCAGCTTATTTCAGGGAGTAAAGTACTTC. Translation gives CASSLFQGVKYF.

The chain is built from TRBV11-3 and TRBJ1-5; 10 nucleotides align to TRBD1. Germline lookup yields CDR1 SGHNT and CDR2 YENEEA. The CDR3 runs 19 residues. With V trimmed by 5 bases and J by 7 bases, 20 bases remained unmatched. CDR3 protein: CASSPTNGQGTGEDQPQHF. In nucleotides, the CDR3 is TGTGCCAGCAGCCCGACGAATGGGCAGGGGACAGGGGAGGACCAGCCCCAGCATTTT.